These 5 T cell receptor beta chains came from one sample sequenced in a study of T cells in Graves' hyperthyroidism and ophthalmopathy. TCR beta CDR3 regions were amplified from RNA transcripts. The HTBI primer set served for first-round RT-PCR of the TCR CDR3. TCRdb reprocessed the multiplex PCR reads with MiXCR, giving one entry per CDR3 protein. The sample records 300,000 to 450,000 distinct CDR3 sequences, 13% being singletons. The specimen sequenced was blood. These receptors originate from a woman aged 18-29 years with Graves' hyperthyroidism.

This clonotype showed up many times. The rearrangement joins TRBV5-1 to TRBJ2-3, with D possibly being TRBD1 or TRBD2 (6 bases each). Trimming removed 5 bases from V and 0 bases from J, with 16 bases in between. Looked up from germline, CDR1 is SGHRS and CDR2 is YFSETQ. The CDR3 runs 16 residues. CDR3 in DNA: TGCGCCAGCAGTTTCCTAGGGGGGACCAGCACAGATACGCAGTATTTT. It yields the protein CASSFLGGTSTDTQYF.

The V call is TRBV12-3 or TRBV12-4, the J call TRBJ1-2; the D gene is possibly TRBD1 (6 bases). The CDR3 length is 15 residues. V was trimmed by 6 bases and J by 3 bases, leaving 17 bases between them. The CDR3 DNA reads as TGTGCCAGCAGGTCTACAGGGAACACAGACTATGGCTACACCTTC. Translation gives CASRSTGNTDYGYTF.

This clonotype occurred many times. The CDR3 reads CASRRRAGTDTQYF. CDR3 sequence (DNA): TGTGCCAGCAGGCGCCGGGCGGGAACAGATACGCAGTATTTT. This rearrangement joins TRBV2 to TRBJ2-3; D is possibly TRBD2 (6 bases). CDR3 length equals 14 residues. The germline V gene has CDR1 SNHLY and CDR2 FYNNEI. Between the trimmed V and J ends, which lost 6 bases and 3 bases, there was a span of 13 bases.

For the CDR3, the DNA is TGCAGTGCGCGCAGGGGGTTGAACACTGAAGCTTTCTTT. It translates to CSARRGLNTEAFF. This sequence joins TRBV20-1 and TRBJ1-1; 7 bases agree with TRBD1. The V segment lost 6 bases and the J segment 0 bases; nucleotides outside the gene matches: 4. CDR3 length: 13 residues. Germline values: CDR1 DFQATT, CDR2 SNEGSKA (reference sequence).

V is TRBV4-1 and J is TRBJ2-7; 8 bases match TRBD2. Per the germline V gene, CDR1 is MGHRA and CDR2 is YSYEKL. The CDR3 is made up of 17 amino acids. J was trimmed by 1 base and V by 0 bases; bases with no gene match: 8. The DNA of the CDR3 is TGCGCCAGCAGCCAAGATAAAGGCGGGGGGTTGTCCTACGAGCAGTACTTC. Its protein is CASSQDKGGGLSYEQYF.